This T cell receptor beta chain was documented in a study of cytomegalovirus exposure and HLA in healthy donors. V was trimmed by 2 bases and J by 6 bases, leaving 23 bases between them. Germline CDR1 reads SGHAT; CDR2 reads FQDESV (reference sequence). The CDR3 length is 17 residues. It was with 60 Vbeta and 13 Jbeta primers that the PCR ran. Some clones are missing from TCRdb's copy, which holds only in-frame ones; the method was immunoSEQ multiplex PCR. The table has 100,000 to 150,000 clones, around four fifths seen once. The sample holds a few counts of this clone. J is TRBJ2-7 and V is TRBV11-1, with D possibly matching TRBD2 (6 bases). This receptor was taken from a woman in her thirties or forties in good health and CMV-seropositive. The sequencing input was PBMCs. CDR3 residues: CASSLMRGSTKRGEQYF. CDR3 DNA sequence: TGTGCCAGCAGCTTAATGCGGGGAAGTACGAAAAGGGGCGAGCAGTACTTC.